This T cell receptor beta chain is drawn from a study of blood T cell repertoires in COVID-19. Whole-study context: Sites across the United States, Italy and Spain contributed samples from acute and convalescent COVID-19. The cDNA or gDNA used as material had been derived from T cells, B-cell-depleted T cells, or PBMCs.

Repertoires were generated with immunoSEQ multiplex PCR, while TCRdb's copy carries only in-frame clones and drops some. In the table there are 90,000 to 150,000 clones, 65% to 90% of which are singletons. The sequence came from a man older than 75 with acute or convalescent COVID-19. The sequencing sample was made of peripheral blood.

The CDR3 coding sequence is TGTGCCAGCTCACCTGAGACAGGTGGAGGTCAGCCCCAGCATTTT. This gives the protein CASSPETGGGQPQHF. V gene TRBV18 combines with J gene TRBJ1-5; maybe TRBD1 (6 bases). The CDR3 is 15 amino acids. Trimming removed 3 bases from V and 6 bases from J, with 15 bases in between. CDR1 is KGHSH, CDR2 LQKENI, per germline.